What follows is one T cell receptor beta chain and its context. Its antigen is unidentified. J gave up 5 bases and V 2 bases, and 5 bases lay outside the gene matches. CDR1 MGHRA and CDR2 YSYEKL come from the germline V gene. This CDR3 comprises 14 residues. TCRdb called the 5' RACE reads again in MiXCR, with one record for every CDR3 protein. The data show about 200,000 distinct CDR3 sequences, 9.5% seen once. This record comes from a study of T-cell memory formation after mild COVID-19. Study results and limitations: Among CD4+ contracting clones, most were CM and EM, and CD8+ ones EMRA.

The TCR was taken from a man between 18 and 29 years old who had mild COVID-19 (a few samples of this study predate the infection). Cell type and time point are not known. The J gene is TRBJ2-5, the V gene TRBV4-1; TRBD2 matches 7 bases. Source material: PBMCs or a T cell subset sorted from them (not recorded which). The CDR3: CASSQPTSYETQYF. CDR3 in DNA: TGCGCCAGCAGCCAACCGACTAGCTACGAGACCCAGTACTTC.